This is a list of T cell receptor beta chains from one sample in a study of cytomegalovirus exposure and HLA in healthy donors. TCRdb's table, derived via immunoSEQ multiplex PCR, lists solely in-frame clones and lacks some. The top ten hold about 0.8% of the sample, which has under 200,000 clones, 80% to 85% seen once. Material for sequencing was PBMCs. These receptors all come from a woman between 18 and 29 years old in good health and CMV-seronegative. Each CDR3 is given with its conserved first and last residue. Each record gives: V gene, D gene, J gene, clone size, CDR3 protein, CDR3 DNA. A D gene is named only where the DNA matches it firmly. Only part of the rows carry a size: once, few, many, or a class if the clone is expanded.

V gene: TRBV7-2; D gene: NA; J gene: TRBJ1-2; clone size: NA; CDR3 protein: CASSFGRTGSYTF; CDR3 DNA: TGTGCCAGCAGCTTCGGACGCACGGGGAGCTACACCTTC
V gene: TRBV25-1; D gene: TRBD1; J gene: TRBJ2-5; clone size: NA; CDR3 protein: CASSQLPGQGETQYF; CDR3 DNA: TGTGCCAGCAGCCAGCTACCGGGACAGGGAGAGACCCAGTACTTC
V gene: TRBV5-1; D gene: TRBD1; J gene: TRBJ2-7; clone size: NA; CDR3 protein: CASSLGEQGYEQYF; CDR3 DNA: TGCGCCAGCAGCTTGGGGGAACAGGGGTACGAGCAGTACTTC
V gene: TRBV14; D gene: NA; J gene: TRBJ2-7; clone size: NA; CDR3 protein: CASSQGARQQYF; CDR3 DNA: TGTGCCAGCAGCCAAGGGGCAAGGCAGCAGTACTTC
V gene: TRBV6-5; D gene: NA; J gene: TRBJ1-2; clone size: few; CDR3 protein: CASSTRHHYGYTF; CDR3 DNA: TGTGCCAGCAGTACTAGACATCACTATGGCTACACCTTC
V gene: TRBV4-1; D gene: TRBD1; J gene: TRBJ2-7; clone size: few; CDR3 protein: CASSQDPGGFYEQYF; CDR3 DNA: TGCGCCAGCAGCCAAGATCCAGGGGGCTTTTACGAGCAGTACTTC
V gene: TRBV18; D gene: NA; J gene: TRBJ1-4; clone size: NA; CDR3 protein: CASSPREFHEKLFF; CDR3 DNA: TGTGCCAGCTCACCGAGGGAGTTTCATGAAAAACTGTTTTTT
V gene: TRBV6-1; D gene: TRBD2; J gene: TRBJ2-7; clone size: once; CDR3 protein: CASSEEAGGPYEQYF; CDR3 DNA: TGTGCCAGCAGTGAAGAGGCGGGAGGGCCTTACGAGCAGTACTTC
V gene: TRBV5-1; D gene: NA; J gene: TRBJ1-2; clone size: once; CDR3 protein: CASSLEGGVGYTF; CDR3 DNA: TGCGCCAGCAGCTTGGAAGGGGGTGTTGGCTACACCTTC
V gene: TRBV13; D gene: TRBD1; J gene: TRBJ1-5; clone size: NA; CDR3 protein: CASSSRTGGPQHF; CDR3 DNA: TGTGCCAGCAGTTCTAGGACAGGAGGGCCCCAGCATTTT
V gene: TRBV27; D gene: NA; J gene: TRBJ1-2; clone size: NA; CDR3 protein: CASSSLQHSYGYTF; CDR3 DNA: TGTGCCAGCAGCTCTCTGCAGCACAGCTATGGCTACACCTTC
V gene: TRBV11-1; D gene: TRBD2; J gene: TRBJ2-3; clone size: NA; CDR3 protein: CASSRQTGTSGSNTQYF; CDR3 DNA: TGTGCCAGCAGCCGTCAAACCGGGACTAGCGGGAGTAATACGCAGTATTTT
V gene: TRBV29-1; D gene: TRBD1; J gene: TRBJ1-1; clone size: few; CDR3 protein: CSVEGRGLKNTEAFF; CDR3 DNA: TGCAGCGTTGAAGGGAGGGGGCTTAAGAACACTGAAGCTTTCTTT
V gene: TRBV9; D gene: TRBD2; J gene: TRBJ2-1; clone size: NA; CDR3 protein: CASSVVAGGNEQFF; CDR3 DNA: TGTGCCAGCAGCGTAGTGGCGGGAGGCAATGAGCAGTTCTTC
V gene: TRBV2; D gene: NA; J gene: TRBJ2-7; clone size: NA; CDR3 protein: CASTRDSHEQYF; CDR3 DNA: TGTGCCAGCACCCGGGACTCCCACGAGCAGTACTTC
V gene: TRBV21-1; D gene: NA; J gene: TRBJ2-5; clone size: NA; CDR3 protein: CASSKDRGGIRETQYF; CDR3 DNA: TGTGCCAGCAGCAAAGACAGGGGAGGCATCAGGGAGACCCAGTACTTC
V gene: TRBV11-2; D gene: NA; J gene: TRBJ1-2; clone size: NA; CDR3 protein: CASSSIPSGYGYTF; CDR3 DNA: TGTGCCAGCAGCTCTATCCCTTCGGGCTATGGCTACACCTTC
V gene: TRBV5-4; D gene: TRBD1; J gene: TRBJ1-1; clone size: NA; CDR3 protein: CASSLGPGQLNTEAFF; CDR3 DNA: TGTGCCAGCAGCTTGGGGCCGGGACAGCTGAACACTGAAGCTTTCTTT
V gene: TRBV7-6; D gene: NA; J gene: TRBJ2-5; clone size: NA; CDR3 protein: CASSLGEETQYF; CDR3 DNA: TGTGCCAGCAGCTTAGGGGAGGAGACCCAGTACTTC
V gene: TRBV14; D gene: TRBD2; J gene: TRBJ2-3; clone size: NA; CDR3 protein: CASSQPTSGIWDTQYF; CDR3 DNA: TGTGCCAGCAGCCAACCAACTAGCGGGATTTGGGATACGCAGTATTTT
V gene: TRBV10-3; D gene: NA; J gene: TRBJ2-3; clone size: few; CDR3 protein: CAAGAGATSTDTQYF; CDR3 DNA: TGTGCCGCCGGCGCGGGGGCCACTAGCACAGATACGCAGTATTTT
V gene: TRBV14; D gene: TRBD1; J gene: TRBJ1-6; clone size: once; CDR3 protein: CASSDRGSPLHF; CDR3 DNA: TGTGCCAGCAGCGACAGGGGTTCACCCCTCCACTTT